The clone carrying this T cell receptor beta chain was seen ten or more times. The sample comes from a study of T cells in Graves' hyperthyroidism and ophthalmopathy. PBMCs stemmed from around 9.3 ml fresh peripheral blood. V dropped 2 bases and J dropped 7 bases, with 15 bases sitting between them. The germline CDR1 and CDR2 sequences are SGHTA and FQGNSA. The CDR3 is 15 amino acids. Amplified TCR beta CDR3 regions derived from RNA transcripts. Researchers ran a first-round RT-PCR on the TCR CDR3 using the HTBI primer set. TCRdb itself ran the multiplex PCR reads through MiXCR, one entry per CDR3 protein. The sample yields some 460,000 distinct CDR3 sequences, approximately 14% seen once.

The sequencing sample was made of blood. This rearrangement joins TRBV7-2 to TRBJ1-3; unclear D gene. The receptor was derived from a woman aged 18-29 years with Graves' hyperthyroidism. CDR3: CASSLSGVKRNTIYF. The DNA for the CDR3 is TGTGCCAGCAGCTTAAGTGGTGTCAAGCGGAACACCATATATTTT.